These 9 T cell receptor beta chains share one sample of origin, sequenced in a study of PD-1 blockade in mismatch repair-deficient tumors (dated by TCRdb to 2015 to 2018). Per the publication, the time point label means: peripheral blood 12 weeks after first pembrolizumab dose. Library preparation was by the immunoSEQ multiplex PCR assay. This immuneACCESS table, as held by TCRdb, lists in-frame sequences with V and J called but not all clones. Of the missing ones, under half trace to an unresolved V gene in checked studies; the others have no known cause. In this sample the table shows tens of thousands of clones, more than 80% of which occur a single time. Clones ranked in the top ten supply roughly a fifth of the sample. The specimen comprised peripheral blood, sampled 12 weeks after starting pembrolizumab. All receptors derive from an adult with mismatch repair-deficient cancer.

This chain uses TRBV2 with TRBJ1-5; D gene unclear. Germline V gene lookup returns CDR1 SNHLY and CDR2 FYNNEI. CDR3 size: 14 residues. Trimming took 2 bases from V and 6 from J, leaving 11 bases between them. CDR3 sequence (DNA): TGTGCCAGCAGTGAACTCCCGGCGGGTCAGCCCCAGCATTTT. It is translated as CASSELPAGQPQHF. Full variable domain (outside the CDR3, taken from reference TRBV2 and TRBJ1-5): EPEVTQTPSHQVTQMGQEVILRCVPISNHLYFYWYRQILGQKVEFLVSFYNNEISEKSEIFDDQFSVERPDGSNFTLKIRSTKLEDSAMYFCASSELPAGQPQHFGDGTRLSIL.

This chain joins TRBV6-4 and TRBJ2-6; no firm D call. CDR3 size: 15 residues. Trimming took off 0 bases at V and 0 bases at J, with 3 bases between the two ends. Germline V gene data show CDR1 as MRHNA and CDR2 as SNTAGT. CDR3: CASSDSNSGANVLTF. CDR3 nucleotide sequence: TGTGCCAGCAGTGACTCAAACTCTGGGGCCAACGTCCTGACTTTC.

A few counts support this clone. The chain is built from TRBV6-4 and TRBJ2-2, with 9 nucleotides matching TRBD2. CDR1 and CDR2 from the germline V gene are MRHNA and SNTAGT. V trimming: 3 bases; J trimming: 2 bases; junction bases outside the gene matches: 4. The CDR3 is made up of 16 amino acids. CDR3 nucleotide sequence: TGTGCCAGCAGTGAGGCCGGGACTAGCAACACCGGGGAGCTGTTTTTT. Residues: CASSEAGTSNTGELFF.

This chain joins TRBV19 and TRBJ2-3; the match to TRBD2 covers 8 bases. V was clipped by 8 bases and J by 4 bases; unmatched bases: 5. This CDR3 region has 13 residues. Germline CDR1 is LNHDA and CDR2 is SQIVND (reference sequence). In DNA form, the CDR3 reads TGTGCCAGTGGGACTAGAGGCGCAGATACGCAGTATTTT. This gives the protein CASGTRGADTQYF. The full variable domain, its missing parts supplied by reference TRBV19 and TRBJ2-3, is DGGITQSPKYLFRKEGQNVTLSCEQNLNHDAMYWYRQDPGQGLRLIYYSQIVNDFQKGDIAEGYSVSREKKESFPLTVTSAQKNPTAFYLCASGTRGADTQYFGPGTRLTVL.

This clone was seen once. The rearrangement joins TRBV5-6 to TRBJ2-3, with D unclear. The germline V gene has CDR1 SGHDT and CDR2 YYEEEE. Trimming took off 1 base at V and 3 bases at J, with 21 bases between the two ends. There are 18 residues in the CDR3. This CDR3 reads CASSLSPTGSKRTDTQYF. CDR3 DNA sequence: TGTGCCAGCAGCTTGAGCCCCACGGGTAGCAAAAGAACAGATACGCAGTATTTT.

This clone occurred once. The chain employs TRBV10-3 and TRBJ2-2; no clear D gene. The CDR3 totals 16 residues. The ends were cut back, 3 bases at V and 0 bases at J, with 11 bases in the middle. The V gene's germline CDR1 is ENHRY and CDR2 SYGVKD. The CDR3 DNA reads TGTGCCATCAGTGAAAAGGGCCCAACGAACACCGGGGAGCTGTTTTTT. Protein: CAISEKGPTNTGELFF.

This chain links TRBV7-3 with TRBJ2-3; TRBD2 matches 11 bases. This CDR3 is built from 14 residues. Germline CDR1 reads SGHTA; CDR2 reads FQGTGA. Unmatched junction bases numbered 9, after V lost 2 bases and J lost 14 bases. CDR3 amino acids: CASSLGTSGAKWYF. The DNA of the CDR3 is TGTGCCAGCAGCTTAGGGACTAGCGGAGCTAAATGGTATTTT.

This clone was observed a single time. The chain links TRBV5-6 to TRBJ2-4, with 8 bases identical to TRBD1. There are 15 residues in the CDR3. J was trimmed by 8 bases and V by 4 bases; bases with no gene match: 11. Germline values: CDR1 SGHDT, CDR2 YYEEEE. The CDR3 DNA follows: TGTGCCAGCAGCACACAGCAGGGGGCGCATGACATTCAGTACTTC. It translates to CASSTQQGAHDIQYF.

This clone came up once. The CDR3 reads CASSQALTSSETQYF. As DNA, the CDR3 is TGCGCCAGCAGCCAAGCCTTGACTAGTTCAGAGACCCAGTACTTC. The chain uses TRBV4-3 and TRBJ2-5; perhaps TRBD2 as D (6 bases). Per germline, CDR1 LGHNA and CDR2 YSLEER. V lost 1 base to trimming and J lost 4 bases, with 13 bases between them. The CDR3 runs 15 residues.